One and the same sample provided the 16 T cell receptor beta chains below, sequenced in a study of vaccination and CD4 T cells after COVID-19. An Oncomine TCR Beta short-read assay was used to sequence the DNA from cultured CD4+ T cells. TCRdb reanalysed the PCR reads using MiXCR and keeps one entry per CDR3 protein. The sample lists 6,600 or so distinct CDR3 sequences; roughly 32% were seen once. No antigen is known for these receptors. Treatment reported: roughly 10-day PBMC culture with coronavirus spike peptide pools or control peptides (ViraFEST assay). The sample consisted of CD4+ T cells from blood, cultured in vitro, taken after SARS-CoV-2 vaccination. Receptor source: a human donor who had recovered from COVID-19.

This clonotype appeared a few times. J is TRBJ2-3 and V is TRBV19; D unresolved. V lost 5 bases, J lost 9 bases, and 12 bases lay in between. The germline gives CDR1 LNHDA, CDR2 SQIVND (reference sequence). The CDR3 totals 12 residues. CDR3 sequence: CASSSRVSTQYF. In nucleotides, the CDR3 is TGTGCCAGTAGTTCCCGGGTCAGCACGCAGTATTTT. The whole variable domain, remainder taken from reference TRBV19 and TRBJ2-3, is DGGITQSPKYLFRKEGQNVTLSCEQNLNHDAMYWYRQDPGQGLRLIYYSQIVNDFQKGDIAEGYSVSREKKESFPLTVTSAQKNPTAFYLCASSSRVSTQYFGPGTRLTVL.

This clonotype was seen just once. The chain is built from TRBV6-5 and TRBJ1-6; D remains ambiguous. There are 17 residues in the CDR3. Germline CDR1 MNHEY, CDR2 SVGAGI. With 0 bases removed from V and 4 bases from J, the gap between germline ends came to 13 bases. The CDR3: CASSYSPKAGYNSPLHF. The CDR3 coding sequence is TGTGCCAGCAGTTACTCCCCGAAAGCGGGGTATAATTCACCCCTCCACTTT.

This clonotype was seen a single time. This chain links TRBV20-1 with TRBJ2-1; 8 nucleotides align to TRBD1. The CDR3 has 16 residues. The V gene end was trimmed by 3 bases and the J gene end by 0 bases; junction bases not matched to a gene: 7. Germline CDR1 and CDR2: DFQATT and SNEGSKA (reference sequence). The CDR3 DNA sequence: TGCAGTGCTAGGGAAGGGACAGGAAGCTCCTACAATGAGCAGTTCTTC. Amino acid sequence: CSAREGTGSSYNEQFF.

The chain couples TRBV6-1 to TRBJ1-1, with D maybe TRBD1 (5 bases). Trimming stripped 9 bases from V and 0 bases from J, with 14 bases between. Germline V gene data show CDR1 as MNHNS and CDR2 as SASEGT. The CDR3 is 14 amino acids. The CDR3 DNA sequence: TGTGCCAGTCGTATCAGGGATCTGAACACTGAAGCTTTCTTT. It codes for CASRIRDLNTEAFF.

This clonotype was counted between two and nine times. The chain carries TRBV27 and TRBJ2-5, with D possibly called TRBD1 or TRBD2 (7 bases each). Germline V gene lookup returns CDR1 MNHEY and CDR2 SMNVEV (reference sequence). The ends were cut back, 6 bases at V and 1 base at J, with 12 bases in the middle. This CDR3 contains 14 residues. The CDR3 is CASRGGTVQETQYF. As DNA, the CDR3 is TGTGCCAGCAGGGGAGGGACAGTCCAAGAGACCCAGTACTTC.

The genes are TRBV20-1 and TRBJ2-7, with 14 bases that match TRBD2. CDR3 size: 16 residues. Looked up from germline, CDR1 is DFQATT and CDR2 is SNEGSKA (reference sequence). J gave up 5 bases and V 3 bases, and 9 bases lay outside the gene matches. This CDR3 reads CSASRGTSGSRNEQYF. Here the CDR3 DNA reads TGCAGTGCTAGTCGGGGGACTAGCGGGAGTAGAAACGAGCAGTACTTC.

The rearrangement uses TRBV7-2 and TRBJ2-1; the D gene is possibly TRBD1 (6 bases). The CDR3 runs to 14 residues. Per the germline V gene, CDR1 is SGHTA and CDR2 is FQGNSA. V gave up 3 bases and J gave up 0 bases, with 6 bases separating them. The CDR3, as DNA: TGTGCCAGCAGCTTCAGGGGCTCCTACAATGAGCAGTTCTTC. Its protein is CASSFRGSYNEQFF.

In its sample, this clonotype was seen a few times. The gene calls are TRBV20-1 and TRBJ2-1; 12 nucleotides match TRBD2. The length of the CDR3 is 16 residues. J was trimmed by 9 bases and V by 2 bases; bases with no gene match: 11. The germline CDR1 and CDR2 sequences are DFQATT and SNEGSKA (reference sequence). CDR3 sequence: CSARPSGGAYGGEQFF. CDR3 DNA sequence: TGCAGTGCTAGACCTAGCGGGGGGGCCTATGGTGGTGAGCAGTTCTTC.

The V gene is TRBV20-1, the J gene TRBJ1-4, with D possibly being TRBD1 (5 bases). Per germline, CDR1 DFQATT and CDR2 SNEGSKA (reference sequence). Between the trimmed V and J ends, which lost 3 bases and 7 bases, there was a span of 15 bases. The length of the CDR3 is 14 residues. CDR3 loop: CSASPQGVGEKLFF. The CDR3 coding sequence is TGCAGTGCTAGCCCGCAGGGTGTAGGTGAAAAACTGTTTTTT.

This chain uses TRBV2 with TRBJ2-7, with D possibly matching TRBD2 (5 bases). Germline loops: CDR1 SNHLY, CDR2 FYNNEI. The CDR3 runs 14 residues. The ends were cut back, 3 bases at V and 3 bases at J, with 12 bases in the middle. For the CDR3, the DNA is TGTGCCAGCAGTGACACCTTAGCGAGCTACGAGCAGTACTTC. Its protein product is CASSDTLASYEQYF.

The CDR3 here is CASSYRGPGANVLTF. The CDR3 coding sequence is TGTGCCAGCAGTTACAGGGGCCCTGGGGCCAACGTCCTGACTTTC. The chain is built from TRBV6-5 and TRBJ2-6; tentative D call: TRBD1 (5 bases). The CDR3 extends over 15 amino acids. V lost 2 bases to trimming and J lost 2 bases, with 7 bases between them. The germline gives CDR1 MNHEY, CDR2 SVGAGI.

The chain has TRBV7-2 and TRBJ2-7, with 9 nucleotides matching TRBD2. This CDR3 is 18 amino acids long. CDR1 and CDR2 from the germline V gene are SGHTA and FQGNSA. Trimming at V came to 1 base and at J to 3 bases, leaving 13 bases not matched to a gene. CDR3 in DNA: TGTGCCAGCAGCTTAGTTCCGGCTAGCGGGAAATACTTCTACGAGCAGTACTTC. Translation: CASSLVPASGKYFYEQYF.

This chain uses TRBV11-3 with TRBJ1-6; perhaps TRBD1 as D (6 bases). CDR1 is SGHNT, CDR2 YENEEA, per germline. The CDR3 is 15 residues long. The ends were cut back, 0 bases at V and 10 bases at J, with 13 bases in the middle. The CDR3: CASSLEAGANSPLHF. CDR3 bases: TGTGCCAGCAGCTTAGAGGCAGGGGCTAACTCACCCCTCCACTTT.

The DNA of the CDR3 is TGTGCCAGCAGTTCTCAGGGAGTAGGAAGGAGAGATACGCAGTATTTT. Translating it yields CASSSQGVGRRDTQYF. V is TRBV28 and J is TRBJ2-3; D tentatively reads TRBD1 or TRBD2 (5 bases each). V was clipped by 4 bases and J by 5 bases, with 19 bases between them. Germline V gene data show CDR1 as MDHEN and CDR2 as SYDVKM. CDR3 size: 16 residues.

V and J are TRBV15 and TRBJ1-5; D unclear. In germline, CDR1 is LNHNV, CDR2 YYDKDF (reference sequence). This CDR3 spans 15 amino acids. V dropped 1 base and J dropped 5 bases, with 12 bases sitting between them. CDR3 nucleotide sequence: TGTGCCACCAGCAGAGTTCTGGGCGAAGATCAGCCCCAGCATTTT. Its translation: CATSRVLGEDQPQHF.

This rearrangement joins TRBV6-1 to TRBJ1-2; a weak D match, TRBD1 (5 bases). The V gene lost 6 bases and the J gene lost 8 bases, with 16 bases spanning the gap. Germline lookup yields CDR1 MNHNS and CDR2 SASEGT. The CDR3 contains 13 residues. CDR3 DNA sequence: TGTGCCAGCAGGGCCGGGACCCCGCCGGGCTACACCTTC. Protein: CASRAGTPPGYTF.